A single sample is the source of the 11 T cell receptor beta chains below, sequenced in a study of T cells in Graves' hyperthyroidism and ophthalmopathy. What was amplified from RNA transcripts were TCR beta CDR3 regions. Initially, a first-round RT-PCR of the TCR CDR3 employed the HTBI primer set. TCRdb called the multiplex PCR reads again in MiXCR, with one record for every CDR3 protein. Of about 300,000 distinct CDR3 sequences listed, roughly a fifth were seen once; the top ten hold approximately 37%. Sample: blood. Receptors were obtained from a man aged 50 or older with Graves' ophthalmopathy.

This clonotype was observed at least ten times. The rearrangement joins TRBV15 to TRBJ2-1; D is unresolved. Trimming took off 3 bases at V and 9 bases at J, with 15 bases between the two ends. CDR3 length: 14 amino acids. Germline V gene sequence: CDR1 LNHNV, CDR2 YYDKDF (reference sequence). The CDR3 protein is CATSSVGRVGEQFF. CDR3 nucleotides: TGTGCCACCAGCAGTGTGGGCCGAGTAGGTGAGCAGTTCTTC.

This clonotype was counted a few times. The chain carries TRBV7-9 and TRBJ2-1; the D gene could be TRBD1 or TRBD2 (6 bases each). CDR3 length equals 12 residues. Per the germline V gene, CDR1 is SEHNR and CDR2 is FQNEAQ (reference sequence). Trimming removed 4 bases at V and 8 bases at J, with 9 bases between. The CDR3 bases are TGTGCCAGCAGCTACAGGGAGGATGAGCAGTTCTTC. Translated: CASSYREDEQFF.

Notes on this clonotype: The conserved final phenylalanine or tryptophan is absent from the CDR3, which likely points to a read error. The rearrangement joins TRBV6-1 to TRBJ2-7; 9 bases line up with TRBD2. Unmatched junction bases numbered 24, after V lost 6 bases and J lost 3 bases. Germline V gives CDR1 MNHNS, CDR2 SASEGT. The CDR3 spans 20 residues. CDR3 protein: CASRRLVGSGRFLRLYEQYL. Here the CDR3 DNA reads TGTGCCAGCAGAAGACTTGTGGGGAGCGGGAGGTTTTTGAGACTCTACGAGCAGTACCTC.

This clonotype was seen a few times. The chain joins TRBV6-1 to TRBJ1-5; no clear D gene. Trimming removed 10 bases at V and 0 bases at J, with 10 bases between. The CDR3 runs to 13 residues. The germline V gene has CDR1 MNHNS and CDR2 SASEGT. The CDR3 reads CATNQNSNQPQHF. Here the CDR3 DNA reads TGTGCCACCAATCAAAATAGCAATCAGCCCCAGCATTTT.

This clonotype was counted a few times. J is TRBJ2-7 and V is TRBV10-2; D remains unclear. V shed 3 bases and J shed 2 bases, with 11 bases lying between them. CDR3 length equals 14 residues. Per the germline V gene, CDR1 is WSHSY and CDR2 is SAAADI. CDR3: CASSEPHATYEQYF. In nucleotides, the CDR3 is TGCGCCAGCAGTGAACCCCACGCCACCTACGAGCAGTACTTC.

The chain recombines TRBV20-1 with TRBJ2-3; maybe TRBD2 (5 bases). This CDR3 has 14 residues. Trimming pared 4 bases from V and 6 bases from J, leaving 17 bases between. CDR1 DFQATT and CDR2 SNEGSKA come from the germline V gene (reference sequence). Here the CDR3 reads CSAKYSASPDTQYF. The CDR3 bases are TGCAGTGCTAAATATAGCGCCTCACCGGATACGCAGTATTTT.

This clonotype was detected ten times or more. The V call is TRBV5-1, the J call TRBJ2-1; a possible D gene is TRBD2 (6 bases). Germline lookup yields CDR1 SGHRS and CDR2 YFSETQ. The V gene lost 6 bases and the J gene lost 0 bases, with 13 bases spanning the gap. The CDR3 has 15 amino acids. The CDR3 loop reads CASTVAASSYNEQFF. CDR3 in DNA: TGCGCCAGCACCGTAGCGGCAAGCTCCTACAATGAGCAGTTCTTC. The whole variable domain, remainder taken from reference TRBV5-1 and TRBJ2-1, is KAGVTQTPRYLIKTRGQQVTLSCSPISGHRSVSWYQQTPGQGLQFLFEYFSETQRNKGNFPGRFSGRQFSNSRSEMNVSTLELGDSALYLCASTVAASSYNEQFFGPGTRLTVL.

V gene TRBV28 combines with J gene TRBJ2-2; 10 bases agree with TRBD1. The V segment lost 1 base and the J segment 4 bases; nucleotides outside the gene matches: 3. This CDR3 spans 16 amino acids. Germline CDR1 and CDR2: MDHEN and SYDVKM. The CDR3 spells CASSLLGQGITGELFF. CDR3 nucleotide sequence: TGTGCCAGCAGTTTATTGGGACAGGGGATCACCGGGGAGCTGTTTTTT.

This clonotype has a count of ten or more. The chain employs TRBV28 and TRBJ1-1, with TRBD1 matching 9 bases. With V trimmed by 6 bases and J by 5 bases, 4 bases remained unmatched. The length of the CDR3 is 13 residues. Germline CDR1 reads MDHEN; CDR2 reads SYDVKM. The CDR3 sequence: CASRGQGRTEAFF. The CDR3, as DNA: TGTGCCAGCAGAGGACAGGGGAGGACTGAAGCTTTCTTT.

This clonotype was seen a single time. The genes are TRBV29-1 and TRBJ2-7; D gene uncertain. Germline CDR1 reads SQVTM; CDR2 reads ANQGSEA. V dropped 6 bases and J dropped 2 bases, with 8 bases sitting between them. This CDR3 has 11 amino acids. CDR3 in amino acids: CSVGVTYEQYF. CDR3 sequence (DNA): TGCAGCGTAGGAGTCACCTACGAGCAGTACTTC.

The rearrangement joins TRBV20-1 to TRBJ2-1; 10 nucleotides match TRBD2. This CDR3 spans 14 amino acids. After removal of 7 bases from V and 1 base from J, the junction contained 4 bases not matched to a gene. CDR1 and CDR2 (germline): DFQATT, SNEGSKA (reference sequence). For the CDR3, the DNA is TGCAGTGAGTTAGCGGGGGGTTCCTACAATGAGCAGTTCTTC. Translation: CSELAGGSYNEQFF.